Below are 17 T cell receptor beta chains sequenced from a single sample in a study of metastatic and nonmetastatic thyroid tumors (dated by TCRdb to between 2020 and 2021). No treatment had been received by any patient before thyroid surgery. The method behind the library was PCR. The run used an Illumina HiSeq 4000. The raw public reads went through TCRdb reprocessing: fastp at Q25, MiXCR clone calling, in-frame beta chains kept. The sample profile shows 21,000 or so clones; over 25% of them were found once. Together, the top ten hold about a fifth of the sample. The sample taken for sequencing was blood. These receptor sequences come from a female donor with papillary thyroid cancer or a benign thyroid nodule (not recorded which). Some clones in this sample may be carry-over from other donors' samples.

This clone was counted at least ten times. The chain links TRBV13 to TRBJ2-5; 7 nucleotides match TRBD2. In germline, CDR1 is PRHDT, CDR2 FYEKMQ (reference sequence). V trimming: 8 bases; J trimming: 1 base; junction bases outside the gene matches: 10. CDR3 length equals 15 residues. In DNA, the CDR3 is TGTGCCAGCCAGGCGGGAGATTGGGGCCAAGAGACCCAGTACTTC. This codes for CASQAGDWGQETQYF.

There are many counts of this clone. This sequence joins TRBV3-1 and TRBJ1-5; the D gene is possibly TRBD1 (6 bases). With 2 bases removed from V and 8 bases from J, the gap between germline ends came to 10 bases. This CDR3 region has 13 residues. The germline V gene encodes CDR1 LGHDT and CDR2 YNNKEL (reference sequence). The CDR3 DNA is TGTGCCAGCAGCCAAACAGGGACTAAGCCCCAGCATTTT. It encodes CASSQTGTKPQHF. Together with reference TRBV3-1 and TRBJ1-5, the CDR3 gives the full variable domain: DTAVSQTPKYLVTQMGNDKSIKCEQNLGHDTMYWYKQDSKKFLKIMFSYNNKELIINETVPNRFSPKSPDKAHLNLHINSLELGDSAVYFCASSQTGTKPQHFGDGTRLSIL.

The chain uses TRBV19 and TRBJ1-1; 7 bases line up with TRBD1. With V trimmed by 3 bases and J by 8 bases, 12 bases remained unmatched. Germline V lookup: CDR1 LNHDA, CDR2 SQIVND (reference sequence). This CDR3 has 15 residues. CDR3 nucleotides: TGTGCCAGTAGTATTCCCTGGGACAGCAGCTCCGAAGCTTTCTTT. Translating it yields CASSIPWDSSSEAFF.

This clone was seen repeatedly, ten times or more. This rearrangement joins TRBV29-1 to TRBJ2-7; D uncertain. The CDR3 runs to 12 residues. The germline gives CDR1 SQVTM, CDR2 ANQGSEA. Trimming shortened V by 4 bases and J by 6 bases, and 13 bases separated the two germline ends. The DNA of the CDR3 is TGCAGCGTTGTGGGAAGGGCCCCCGAGCAGTACTTC. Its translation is CSVVGRAPEQYF.

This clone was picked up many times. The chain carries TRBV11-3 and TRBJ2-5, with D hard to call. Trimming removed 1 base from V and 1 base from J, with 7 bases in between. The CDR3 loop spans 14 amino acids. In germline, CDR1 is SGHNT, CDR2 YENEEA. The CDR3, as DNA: TGTGCCAGCAGCTTAGGTCCAACCCAAGAGACCCAGTACTTC. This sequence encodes CASSLGPTQETQYF.

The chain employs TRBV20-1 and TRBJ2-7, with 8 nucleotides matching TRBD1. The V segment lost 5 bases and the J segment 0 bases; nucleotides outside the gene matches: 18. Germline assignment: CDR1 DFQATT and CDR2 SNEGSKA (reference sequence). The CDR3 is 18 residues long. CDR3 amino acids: CSAALVGGGQGSSYEQYF. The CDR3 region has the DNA TGCAGTGCTGCCCTGGTGGGAGGTGGACAGGGCTCCTCCTACGAGCAGTACTTC.

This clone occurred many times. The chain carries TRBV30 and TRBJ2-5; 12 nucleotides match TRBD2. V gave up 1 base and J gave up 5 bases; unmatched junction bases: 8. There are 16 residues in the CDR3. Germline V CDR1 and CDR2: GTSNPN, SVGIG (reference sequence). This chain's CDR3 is CAWSGASGRVGETQYF. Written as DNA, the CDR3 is TGTGCCTGGAGTGGGGCTAGCGGGAGGGTAGGGGAGACCCAGTACTTC.

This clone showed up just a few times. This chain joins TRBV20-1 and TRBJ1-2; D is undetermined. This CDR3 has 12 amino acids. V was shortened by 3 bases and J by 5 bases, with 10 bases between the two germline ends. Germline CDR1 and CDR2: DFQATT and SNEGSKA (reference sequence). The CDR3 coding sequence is TGCAGTGCTAGTGTAGGGAGTTATGGCTACACCTTC. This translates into CSASVGSYGYTF.

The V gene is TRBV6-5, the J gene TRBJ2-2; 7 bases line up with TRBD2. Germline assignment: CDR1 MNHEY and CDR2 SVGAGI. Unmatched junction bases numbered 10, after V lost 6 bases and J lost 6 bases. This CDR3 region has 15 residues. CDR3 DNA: TGTGCCAGCAGCTACCGCTGGACTAGATCCGGGGAGCTGTTTTTT. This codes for CASSYRWTRSGELFF.

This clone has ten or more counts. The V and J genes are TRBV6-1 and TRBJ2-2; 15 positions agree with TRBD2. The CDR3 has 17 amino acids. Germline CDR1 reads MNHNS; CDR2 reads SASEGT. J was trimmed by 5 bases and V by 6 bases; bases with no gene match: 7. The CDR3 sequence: CASSRTSGRGRTGELFF. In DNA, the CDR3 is TGTGCCAGCAGCCGGACTAGCGGGAGGGGACGGACCGGGGAGCTGTTTTTT.

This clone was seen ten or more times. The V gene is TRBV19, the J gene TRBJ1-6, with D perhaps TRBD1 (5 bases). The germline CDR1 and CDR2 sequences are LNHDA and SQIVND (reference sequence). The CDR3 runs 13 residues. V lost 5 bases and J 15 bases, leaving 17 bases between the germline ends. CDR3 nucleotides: TGTGCCAGTAGTGCACGCCCCGACAGTGTCCTCCACTTT. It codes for CASSARPDSVLHF.

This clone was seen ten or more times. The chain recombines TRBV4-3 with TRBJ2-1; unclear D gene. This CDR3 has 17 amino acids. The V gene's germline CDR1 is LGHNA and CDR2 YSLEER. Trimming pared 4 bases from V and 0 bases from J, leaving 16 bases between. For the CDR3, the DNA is TGCGCCAGCAGCCCCCTGCCCCTTTCAGACTCCTACAATGAGCAGTTCTTC. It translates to CASSPLPLSDSYNEQFF.

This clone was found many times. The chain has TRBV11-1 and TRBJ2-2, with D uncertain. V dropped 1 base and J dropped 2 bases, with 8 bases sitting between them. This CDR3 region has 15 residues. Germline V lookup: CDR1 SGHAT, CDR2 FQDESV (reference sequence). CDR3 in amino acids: CASSLGIINTGELFF. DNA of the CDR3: TGTGCCAGCAGCTTAGGGATAATAAACACCGGGGAGCTGTTTTTT.

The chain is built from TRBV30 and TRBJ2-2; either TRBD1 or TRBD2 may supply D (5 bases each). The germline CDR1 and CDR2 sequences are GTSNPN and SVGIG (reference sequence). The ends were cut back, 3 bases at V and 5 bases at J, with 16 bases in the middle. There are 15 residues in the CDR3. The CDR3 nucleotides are TGTGCCTGGAGAACATTCGGTGGGGGAACCGGGGAGCTGTTTTTT. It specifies CAWRTFGGGTGELFF.

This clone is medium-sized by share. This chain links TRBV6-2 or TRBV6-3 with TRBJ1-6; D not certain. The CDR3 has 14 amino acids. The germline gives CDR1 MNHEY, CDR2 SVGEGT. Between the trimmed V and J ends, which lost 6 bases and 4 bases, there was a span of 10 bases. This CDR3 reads CASRQARYNSPLHF. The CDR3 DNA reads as TGTGCCAGCAGGCAGGCGCGATATAATTCACCCCTCCACTTT.

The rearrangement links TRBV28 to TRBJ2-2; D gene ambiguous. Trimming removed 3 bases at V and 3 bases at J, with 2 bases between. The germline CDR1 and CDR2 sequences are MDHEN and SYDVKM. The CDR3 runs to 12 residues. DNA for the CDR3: TGTGCCAGCAGTTTCTACACCGGGGAGCTGTTTTTT. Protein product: CASSFYTGELFF. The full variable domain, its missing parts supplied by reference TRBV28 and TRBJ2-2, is DVKVTQSSRYLVKRTGEKVFLECVQDMDHENMFWYRQDPGLGLRLIYFSYDVKMKEKGDIPEGYSVSREKKERFSLILESASTNQTSMYLCASSFYTGELFFGEGSRLTVL.

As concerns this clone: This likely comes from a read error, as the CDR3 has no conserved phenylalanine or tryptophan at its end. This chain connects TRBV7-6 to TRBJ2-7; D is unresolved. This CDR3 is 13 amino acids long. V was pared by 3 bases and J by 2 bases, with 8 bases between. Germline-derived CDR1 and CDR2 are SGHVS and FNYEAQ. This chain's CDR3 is CASSFTETYEQYL. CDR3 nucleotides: TGTGCCAGCAGCTTCACTGAGACCTACGAGCAGTACTTA.